Included here is one T cell receptor (beta chain) sequence, with context. No antigen is known for it. Trimming took 3 bases from V and 4 from J, leaving 9 bases between them. Germline loops: CDR1 SEHNR, CDR2 FQNEAQ (reference sequence). The CDR3 extends over 13 amino acids. The sample comes from a study of shared clonotypes between healthy human individuals. Study observations and caveats: Apart from blood, nothing was sampled; tissue repertoires likely differ.

Profiled with immunoSEQ multiplex PCR; TCRdb holds only in-frame clones, not every one. The repertoire consists of about 470,000 clones, with 79% occurring once and the leading ten covering about 12%. Only Caucasian adults living in Nashville, Tennessee made up the donor group. What was sequenced was PBMCs. The receptor was isolated from a woman aged 40 to 55 in good health. Some clones in this sample may be carry-over from other donors' samples. This chain joins TRBV7-9 and TRBJ1-1; D not resolved. CDR3 bases: TGTGCCAGCAGCTTCCCCCTACCCACTGAAGCTTTCTTT. Amino acids: CASSFPLPTEAFF.